The sequence of this T cell receptor (beta chain) was determined in a study of T-cell memory formation after mild COVID-19 (dated by TCRdb to the early 2020s). In terms of the full investigation: Most TCR sequence clusters were specific to one of the two donors. Two young, previously healthy adult volunteers made up the cohort, one male and one female. T-cell clones expanding and contracting after mild COVID-19 in a couple of donors were tracked by longitudinal TCRalpha and TCRbeta repertoire sequencing.

Per the germline V gene (reference sequence), DFQATT is the CDR1 and SNEGSKA is the CDR2. Spanning cysteine to phenylalanine, the CDR3 consists of 17 amino acids. The read is trimmed to its CDR3 DNA, 51 bases read in frame from base 1. Here V drops 2 bases and J drops 5 bases, and the junction holds 14 bases not matched to any gene. This clonotype was counted between two and nine times. The antigen this receptor binds is unknown. No base-level quality is on record; no much larger clone is a single base apart. PBMCs were isolated by Ficoll-Paque density gradient centrifugation. The run used an Illumina NovaSeq 6000. cDNA libraries for TCRalpha and TCRbeta were prepared by 5'RACE using constant-segment primers, with sample barcodes and unique molecular identifiers added. Trizol reagent was used to extract RNA from every sample. Libraries were amplified in two PCR steps, with a second sample barcode and Illumina TruSeq adapters added in the second step. Sequencing of libraries was performed on an Illumina NovaSeq with 2 x 150 bp paired-end reads. The study's processing was this. Reads were demultiplexed and collapsed into UMI-guided consensus sequences with migec v1.2.7. Using mixcr v2.1.11, UMI consensuses were aligned to TRA and TRB V and J templates and then assembled into clonotypes. A clonotype was counted as expanded or contracted only when both edgeR and NoisET called the clonotype significant, with the noise models trained on biological replicates. For edgeR calls, the thresholds were a false discovery rate-adjusted p below 0.01 and a log2 fold-change of 1. PCA with hierarchical clustering of max-normalized trajectories of the 1000 most abundant clonotypes was used as exploratory dynamics analysis. Separately sequenced CD4+ and CD8+ repertoires were used to assign the CD4 or CD8 phenotype of responding clones. TCRdb cleaned the public reads at Q25 with fastp, built clones with MiXCR and kept in-frame beta chains. Every CDR3 protein is listed once, alongside the most common genes and DNA of its rows. The V and J calls come from TCRdb's annotation, not from the publication. The sample table contains roughly 150,000 distinct CDR3 sequences; only one count was recorded for 13% of them. 3% to 4% of the sample is in the top ten clones.

The full study reports these points: From day 15 to 85, contracting clones showed balanced CD4/CD8 phenotypes, whereas a second wave of clones that expanded from day 15 to 37 leaned towards CD4+. SARS-CoV-2 specificity was not confirmed for the second-wave clones peaking on day 37. Contracting CD4+ clones turned up mainly in the CM and EM memory subsets, whereas EMRA was where CD8+ clones were enriched. Some responding clones were detected in pre-infection memory, which suggested that pre-existing cross-reactive memory T cells had joined the SARS-CoV-2 response. Only a couple of mild cases were covered by the study, and larger cohorts that include severe cases with pre-infection samples were considered necessary.

Material for sequencing was PBMCs or a T cell subset sorted from them (not recorded which). This chain is built from TRBV20-1 and TRBJ1-1; TRBD1 fits 10 bases in the junction. This TCR came from a man between 18 and 29 years old who had mild COVID-19 (a few samples of this study predate the infection). The sample titles of this study are shuffled in the database, so cell type and time point are left out; the donor was told from shared clones. The sequenced DNA: TGCAGTGCTAGATTCCCCGGGACAGGGGAAGGGGGGACTGAAGCTTTCTTT. Translated, it gives CSARFPGTGEGGTEAFF.